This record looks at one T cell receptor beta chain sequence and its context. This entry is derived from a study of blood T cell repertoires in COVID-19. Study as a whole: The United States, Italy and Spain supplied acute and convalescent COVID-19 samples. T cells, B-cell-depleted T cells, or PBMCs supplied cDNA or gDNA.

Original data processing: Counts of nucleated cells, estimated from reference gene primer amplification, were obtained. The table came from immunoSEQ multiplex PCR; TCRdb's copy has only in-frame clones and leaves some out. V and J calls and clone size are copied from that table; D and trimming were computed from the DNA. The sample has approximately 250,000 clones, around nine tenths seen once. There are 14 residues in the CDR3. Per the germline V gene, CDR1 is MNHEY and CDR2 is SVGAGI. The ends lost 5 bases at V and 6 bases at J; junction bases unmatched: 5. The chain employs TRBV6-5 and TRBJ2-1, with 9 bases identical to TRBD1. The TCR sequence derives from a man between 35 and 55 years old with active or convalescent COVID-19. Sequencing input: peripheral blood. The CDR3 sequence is CASSKQGAGNEQFF. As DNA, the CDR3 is TGTGCCAGCAGTAAACAGGGGGCGGGCAATGAGCAGTTCTTC.